The 31 T cell receptor beta chains given below trace back to one sample, sequenced in a study of T cells in Graves' hyperthyroidism and ophthalmopathy. From RNA transcripts, TCR beta CDR3 regions were amplified. First-round RT-PCR targeting the TCR CDR3 was performed with the HTBI primer set. MiXCR, run by TCRdb on the multiplex PCR reads, gives a single entry per CDR3 protein. The sample has 350,000 to 450,000 distinct CDR3 sequences, about a sixth seen once; the top ten hold around a third. Source material: blood. The origin of the receptors is a woman in her 30s with Graves' hyperthyroidism that later progressed to Graves' ophthalmopathy.

This clonotype was seen many times. V and J are TRBV11-2 and TRBJ1-2, with D possibly TRBD1 on 5 matching bases. The CDR3 contains 14 residues. Looked up from germline, CDR1 is SGHAT and CDR2 is FQNNGV. Trimming shortened V by 1 base and J by 6 bases, and 12 bases separated the two germline ends. The CDR3 bases are TGTGCCAGCAGCTTAGTAACGTCCAGGGATGGCTACACCTTC. It yields the protein CASSLVTSRDGYTF. Supplemented by reference TRBV11-2 and TRBJ1-2, the full variable domain reads EAGVAQSPRYKIIEKRQSVAFWCNPISGHATLYWYQQILGQGPKLLIQFQNNGVVDDSQLPKDRFSAERLKGVDSTLKIQPAKLEDSAVYLCASSLVTSRDGYTFGSGTRLTVV.

This clonotype was recorded a few times. The CDR3 region is CASIAAVGSYGYTF. The CDR3 coding sequence is TGTGCCAGCATCGCGGCGGTTGGCTCCTATGGCTACACCTTC. V is TRBV2 and J is TRBJ1-2; D is unresolved. This CDR3 is 14 amino acids long. V lost 7 bases, J lost 4 bases, and 16 bases lay in between. Germline V gene sequence: CDR1 SNHLY, CDR2 FYNNEI. Filled out from reference TRBV2 and TRBJ1-2, the complete variable domain reads EPEVTQTPSHQVTQMGQEVILRCVPISNHLYFYWYRQILGQKVEFLVSFYNNEISEKSEIFDDQFSVERPDGSNFTLKIRSTKLEDSAMYFCASIAAVGSYGYTFGSGTRLTVV.

This clonotype was seen just once. The chain uses TRBV20-1 and TRBJ1-1, with 7 nucleotides matching TRBD1. This CDR3 has 13 residues. Germline V lookup: CDR1 DFQATT, CDR2 SNEGSKA (reference sequence). V lost 5 bases to trimming and J lost 3 bases; unmatched junction nucleotides: 6. This chain's CDR3 is CSAPGQLYTEAFF. The DNA of the CDR3 is TGCAGTGCTCCGGGACAGCTGTACACTGAAGCTTTCTTT.

This clonotype was recorded once. The chain combines TRBV11-2 with TRBJ1-3; perhaps TRBD1 as D (6 bases). V was shortened by 5 bases and J by 8 bases, with 19 bases between the two germline ends. The CDR3 spans 15 residues. CDR1 SGHAT and CDR2 FQNNGV come from the germline V gene. The CDR3 sequence is CASSPIQGLGDTIYF. The CDR3 DNA reads TGTGCCAGCAGCCCGATACAGGGCCTCGGGGACACCATATATTTT. Using reference TRBV11-2 and TRBJ1-3 for the parts outside the CDR3, the full variable domain is EAGVAQSPRYKIIEKRQSVAFWCNPISGHATLYWYQQILGQGPKLLIQFQNNGVVDDSQLPKDRFSAERLKGVDSTLKIQPAKLEDSAVYLCASSPIQGLGDTIYFGEGSWLTVV.

This clonotype showed up many times. V usage is TRBV28 and J usage is TRBJ2-1; 9 nucleotides line up with TRBD2. The CDR3 contains 15 residues. The junction had 9 bases not matched to a gene; V was cut back by 3 bases and J by 9 bases. The germline gives CDR1 MDHEN, CDR2 SYDVKM. Here the CDR3 DNA reads TGTGCCAGCAGTTTGGTCAGCGGGGGGCTAGCTGAGCAGTTCTTC. Amino acids: CASSLVSGGLAEQFF.

This clonotype turned up a few times. The V and J genes are TRBV30 and TRBJ2-1; 7 bases agree with TRBD2. The germline V gene encodes CDR1 GTSNPN and CDR2 SVGIG (reference sequence). The CDR3 sequence is 19 residues long. Trimming took 0 bases from V and 4 from J; bases not matched to a gene: 18. In DNA, the CDR3 is TGTGCCTGGAGTGTACTCGGAGGGTACGCTAGCGGCAGTTACAATGAGCAGTTCTTC. Protein product: CAWSVLGGYASGSYNEQFF.

For this clonotype: No conserved phenylalanine or tryptophan is present at the end of the CDR3, so a read error is the likely explanation. This chain connects TRBV19 to TRBJ1-5; D is uncertain. The length of the CDR3 is 15 residues. V gave up 3 bases and J gave up 2 bases, with 11 bases separating them. Germline V gene lookup returns CDR1 LNHDA and CDR2 SQIVND (reference sequence). CDR3 DNA sequence: TGTGCCAGTAGTATGTTACCAGGTGGCAATCAGCCCCAGCATCTT. Amino acid sequence: CASSMLPGGNQPQHL.

This clonotype came up many times. The chain couples TRBV27 to TRBJ2-5, with 8 bases fitting TRBD1. CDR1 and CDR2 (germline): MNHEY, SMNVEV (reference sequence). The CDR3 contains 16 residues. V was clipped by 5 bases and J by 5 bases; unmatched bases: 13. The CDR3 bases are TGTGCCAGCAGTCCTACGAGACAGGGGTTGCTGGAGACCCAGTACTTC. Its translation is CASSPTRQGLLETQYF.

This clonotype appeared many times. This chain joins TRBV29-1 and TRBJ2-7; TRBD1 aligns across 7 bases. Germline trimming cut 6 bases from V and 0 bases from J; bases unmatched to any gene: 5. Per germline, CDR1 SQVTM and CDR2 ANQGSEA. This CDR3 is built from 13 residues. In DNA, the CDR3 is TGCAGCGTAGAGGGACAGCGCTCCTACGAGCAGTACTTC. It yields the protein CSVEGQRSYEQYF.

This chain uses TRBV5-6 with TRBJ2-2, with a possible D match to TRBD1 (5 bases). Between the trimmed V and J ends, which lost 6 bases and 6 bases, there was a span of 15 bases. The CDR3 is 14 amino acids. Germline assignment: CDR1 SGHDT and CDR2 YYEEEE. This CDR3 is CASIEKTVAGELFF. CDR3 DNA: TGTGCCAGCATTGAGAAGACAGTGGCCGGGGAGCTGTTTTTT.

This clonotype was detected a few times. The gene calls are TRBV5-4 and TRBJ1-3; 7 nucleotides agree with TRBD1. This CDR3 is built from 15 residues. With 0 bases clipped from V and 4 bases from J, the junction kept 4 bases outside the gene matches. Germline CDR1 and CDR2: SGHNT and YYREEE (reference sequence). The CDR3 sequence: CASSLGGGIGNTIYF. The CDR3 DNA is TGTGCCAGCAGCTTGGGAGGGGGCATCGGAAACACCATATATTTT.

This clonotype was detected only a few times. The chain links TRBV5-4 to TRBJ2-3, with 9 bases aligning to TRBD1. This CDR3 has 15 residues. V was pared by 4 bases and J by 2 bases, with 5 bases of the junction left unmatched. Germline V CDR1 and CDR2: SGHNT, YYREEE (reference sequence). Here the CDR3 DNA reads TGTGCCAGCAGCCGAGGACAGGGGACCACAGATACGCAGTATTTT. The encoded protein is CASSRGQGTTDTQYF.

The chain combines TRBV7-2 with TRBJ2-7, with TRBD1 identical over 7 bases. Looked up from germline, CDR1 is SGHTA and CDR2 is FQGNSA. After removal of 3 bases from V and 2 bases from J, the junction contained 22 bases not matched to a gene. The CDR3 contains 20 residues. The CDR3 region has the DNA TGTGCCAGCAGCTTCAAGGGGGCGACTGGTACTTTTTCCAGCCCCTACGAGCAGTACTTC. The encoded protein is CASSFKGATGTFSSPYEQYF.

This clonotype was counted many times. The rearrangement links TRBV2 to TRBJ2-1; perhaps TRBD1 as D (5 bases). Trimming stripped 3 bases from V and 0 bases from J, with 6 bases between. Germline CDR1 and CDR2: SNHLY and FYNNEI. There are 14 residues in the CDR3. The CDR3 DNA sequence: TGTGCCAGCAGTGAGGACAACTCCTACAATGAGCAGTTCTTC. Its protein is CASSEDNSYNEQFF.

This clonotype was picked up a small number of times. This chain joins TRBV5-1 and TRBJ2-5; possibly TRBD1 for D (5 bases). Germline V gene sequence: CDR1 SGHRS, CDR2 YFSETQ. The CDR3 consists of 14 residues. Trimming removed 4 bases from V and 5 bases from J, with 15 bases in between. The CDR3 is CASSGRQGMETQYF. Here the CDR3 DNA reads TGCGCCAGCAGCGGGCGGCAGGGTATGGAGACCCAGTACTTC.

This clonotype was detected many times. The chain carries TRBV7-2 and TRBJ2-3, with D possibly TRBD2 on 6 matching bases. Germline V gene lookup returns CDR1 SGHTA and CDR2 FQGNSA. The CDR3 length is 15 residues. Trimming removed 2 bases from V and 2 bases from J, with 11 bases in between. DNA of the CDR3: TGTGCCAGCAGCTTAAGGCGGGAACTCACAGATACGCAGTATTTT. Its protein product is CASSLRRELTDTQYF.

This clonotype showed up many times. This chain's CDR3 is CASSQGQGTEAFF. Written as DNA, the CDR3 is TGCGCCAGCAGCCAAGGACAGGGCACTGAAGCTTTCTTT. V is TRBV4-1 and J is TRBJ1-1, with 7 bases aligning to TRBD1. The CDR3 is 13 amino acids. Trimming at V came to 1 base and at J to 4 bases, leaving 0 bases not matched to a gene. Germline CDR1 is MGHRA and CDR2 is YSYEKL.

This clonotype was seen repeatedly, ten times or more. This chain uses TRBV3-1 with TRBJ1-1; D is undetermined. Trimming cost V 2 bases and J 6 bases, with 7 bases left between them. CDR1 LGHDT and CDR2 YNNKEL come from the germline V gene (reference sequence). This CDR3 has 12 residues. The CDR3 loop is CASSQRRAEAFF. The CDR3, as DNA: TGTGCCAGCAGCCAAAGGCGGGCTGAAGCTTTCTTT.

This clonotype was seen at least ten times. V usage is TRBV29-1 and J usage is TRBJ2-7; D possibly matches TRBD1 or TRBD2 (5 bases each). This CDR3 comprises 15 residues. Trimming removed 7 bases at V and 2 bases at J, with 21 bases between. Per germline, CDR1 SQVTM and CDR2 ANQGSEA. CDR3 in DNA: TGCAGCGCCCTAGGCGGCCGGGGCAACACCTACGAGCAGTACTTC. This encodes CSALGGRGNTYEQYF.

This clonotype was counted only a few times. This chain uses TRBV5-6 with TRBJ2-5; TRBD2 aligns across 10 bases. With V trimmed by 2 bases and J by 5 bases, 9 bases remained unmatched. The CDR3 runs 16 residues. Germline lookup yields CDR1 SGHDT and CDR2 YYEEEE. The CDR3 is CASSFLGLAVVETQYF. CDR3 sequence (DNA): TGTGCCAGCAGCTTCTTAGGACTAGCGGTTGTGGAGACCCAGTACTTC.

This clonotype was detected many times. J is TRBJ2-3 and V is TRBV5-1; D gene unclear. Per the germline V gene, CDR1 is SGHRS and CDR2 is YFSETQ. The CDR3 has 15 residues. The V gene lost 3 bases and the J gene lost 0 bases, with 11 bases spanning the gap. In nucleotides, the CDR3 is TGCGCCAGCAGCTGGGCCCCTGACAGCACAGATACGCAGTATTTT. Its translation is CASSWAPDSTDTQYF.

This clonotype came up many times. This sequence joins TRBV30 and TRBJ2-7, with 7 nucleotides matching TRBD2. The trim removed 8 bases at V and 3 bases at J, leaving 10 bases unmatched. The CDR3 length is 13 residues. The germline CDR1 and CDR2 sequences are GTSNPN and SVGIG (reference sequence). Written as DNA, the CDR3 is TGTGCCGGTACGAGCGGGACTATCTACGAGCAGTACTTC. This encodes CAGTSGTIYEQYF. Based on the CDR3 plus reference TRBV30 and TRBJ2-7, the full variable domain is SQTIHQWPATLVQPVGSPLSLECTVEGTSNPNLYWYRQAAGRGLQLLFYSVGIGQISSEVPQNLSASRPQDRQFILSSKKLLLSDSGFYLCAGTSGTIYEQYFGPGTRLTVT.

CDR3 sequence (DNA): TGTGCCAGCAGTCCCCGGGGACAGGGATTATTAGATACGCAGTATTTT. Protein product: CASSPRGQGLLDTQYF. This chain joins TRBV12-3 or TRBV12-4 and TRBJ2-3, with TRBD1 identical over 9 bases. This CDR3 is 16 amino acids long. Trimming at V came to 5 bases and at J to 5 bases, leaving 11 bases not matched to a gene.

This clonotype was recorded many times. V usage is TRBV19 and J usage is TRBJ1-6; 7 bases agree with TRBD1. CDR1 is LNHDA and CDR2 is SQIVND in the germline V gene (reference sequence). V shed 8 bases and J 7 bases; nucleotides not matched to a gene: 5. The CDR3 consists of 13 residues. The CDR3, as DNA: TGTGCCAGTGGGACAGCTGTAAATTCACCCCTCCACTTT. Amino acids: CASGTAVNSPLHF.

This clonotype has ten or more counts. The chain uses TRBV5-6 and TRBJ2-7; possible D gene TRBD2, 5 bases. This CDR3 region has 16 residues. V lost 0 bases to trimming and J lost 2 bases, with 15 bases between them. Germline V gene data show CDR1 as SGHDT and CDR2 as YYEEEE. The CDR3 region is CASSLASSGLAYEQYF. The CDR3 DNA is TGTGCCAGCAGCTTGGCTAGCTCTGGACTTGCCTACGAGCAGTACTTC.

The sample holds many counts of this clonotype. The chain links TRBV19 to TRBJ1-1; no clear D gene. The CDR3 contains 13 residues. CDR1 is LNHDA, CDR2 SQIVND, per germline (reference sequence). Deletions cut 5 bases from V and 1 base from J, with 8 bases between. CDR3: CASSVLANTEAFF. Here the CDR3 DNA reads TGTGCCAGTAGTGTGCTTGCGAACACTGAAGCTTTCTTT.

Ten or more counts support this clonotype. V usage is TRBV28 and J usage is TRBJ1-3; the match to TRBD1 covers 7 bases. Germline V lookup: CDR1 MDHEN, CDR2 SYDVKM. This CDR3 comprises 15 residues. After removal of 4 bases from V and 2 bases from J, the junction contained 5 bases not matched to a gene. CDR3 sequence (DNA): TGTGCCAGCAGTTACAGGGGAAGGGCTGGAAACACCATATATTTT. This sequence encodes CASSYRGRAGNTIYF.

This clonotype was recorded many times. The chain joins TRBV19 to TRBJ1-5; D is uncertain. V was trimmed by 6 bases and J by 6 bases, leaving 12 bases between them. In germline, CDR1 is LNHDA, CDR2 SQIVND (reference sequence). The CDR3 loop spans 13 amino acids. The CDR3 nucleotides are TGTGCCAGTAGCACCCCTCCATTTCAGCCCCAGCATTTT. The encoded protein is CASSTPPFQPQHF.

The sample holds a few counts of this clonotype. This chain links TRBV20-1 with TRBJ2-1, with unresolved D. The V gene's germline CDR1 is DFQATT and CDR2 SNEGSKA (reference sequence). CDR3 size: 11 residues. V lost 5 bases, J lost 4 bases, and 6 bases lay in between. The CDR3 nucleotides read TGCAGTGCTGTCGAGTACAATGAGCAGTTCTTC. Its translation is CSAVEYNEQFF.

This clonotype was seen a few times. J is TRBJ1-2 and V is TRBV6-1; D is undetermined. The V gene lost 3 bases and the J gene lost 8 bases, with 4 bases spanning the gap. Germline loops: CDR1 MNHNS, CDR2 SASEGT. The CDR3 totals 10 residues. As DNA, the CDR3 is TGTGCCAGCAGTGATCGCGGCTACACCTTC. Amino acids: CASSDRGYTF.

This clonotype came up many times. The chain is built from TRBV12-3 or TRBV12-4 and TRBJ1-1; D may be TRBD1 (5 bases). The CDR3 consists of 13 residues. V lost 5 bases and J lost 8, with 15 bases in between. The CDR3 nucleotides read TGTGCCAGCAGTCCGGGGCGGGGGGGAGAAGCTTTCTTT. Amino acids: CASSPGRGGEAFF.